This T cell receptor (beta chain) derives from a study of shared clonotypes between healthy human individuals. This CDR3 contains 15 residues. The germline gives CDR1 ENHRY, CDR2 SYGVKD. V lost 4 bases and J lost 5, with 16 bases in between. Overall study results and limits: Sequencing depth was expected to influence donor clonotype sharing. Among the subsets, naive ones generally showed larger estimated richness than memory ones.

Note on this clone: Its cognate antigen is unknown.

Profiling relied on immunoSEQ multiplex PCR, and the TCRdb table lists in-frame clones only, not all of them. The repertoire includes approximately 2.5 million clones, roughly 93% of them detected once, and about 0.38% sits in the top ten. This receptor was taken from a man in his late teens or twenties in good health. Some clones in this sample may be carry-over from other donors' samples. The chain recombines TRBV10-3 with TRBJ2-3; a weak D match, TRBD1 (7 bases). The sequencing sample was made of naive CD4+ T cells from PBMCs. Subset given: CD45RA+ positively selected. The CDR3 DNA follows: TGTGCCATCAGTGTCGGGACAGCGCGGGGAGATACGCAGTATTTT. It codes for CAISVGTARGDTQYF.